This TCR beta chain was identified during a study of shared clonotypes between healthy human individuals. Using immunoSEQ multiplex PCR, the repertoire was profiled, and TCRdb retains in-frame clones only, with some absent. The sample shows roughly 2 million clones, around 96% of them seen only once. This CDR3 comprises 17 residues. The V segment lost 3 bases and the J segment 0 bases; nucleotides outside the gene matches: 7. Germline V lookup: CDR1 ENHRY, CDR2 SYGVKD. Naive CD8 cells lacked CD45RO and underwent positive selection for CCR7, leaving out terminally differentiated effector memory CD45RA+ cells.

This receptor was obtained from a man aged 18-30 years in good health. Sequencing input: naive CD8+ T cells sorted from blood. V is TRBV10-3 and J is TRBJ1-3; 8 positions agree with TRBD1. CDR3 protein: CAISDGQGPLSGNTIYF. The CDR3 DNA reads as TGTGCCATCAGTGACGGACAGGGACCTCTCTCTGGAAACACCATATATTTT.